The 31 T cell receptor beta chains in this list originate from one sample, sequenced in a study of blood T cell repertoires in COVID-19. Some clones are missing from TCRdb's copy, which holds only in-frame ones; the method was immunoSEQ multiplex PCR. The repertoire holds approximately 670,000 clones, with 80% to 90% as singletons. Sequenced: peripheral blood. These receptors were taken from a woman aged 18-35 years with acute or convalescent COVID-19.

The chain carries TRBV29-1 and TRBJ1-3; possibly TRBD1 for D (6 bases). CDR1 SQVTM and CDR2 ANQGSEA come from the germline V gene. This CDR3 has 15 amino acids. Trimming cost V 7 bases and J 0 bases, with 16 bases left between them. The CDR3 protein is CSADTGTGSGNTIYF. The CDR3 nucleotides are TGCAGCGCAGATACAGGGACCGGCTCTGGAAACACCATATATTTT.

V usage is TRBV6-5 and J usage is TRBJ1-5; perhaps TRBD1 as D (6 bases). The CDR3 is 15 amino acids. Per germline, CDR1 MNHEY and CDR2 SVGAGI. Trimming removed 6 bases from V and 5 bases from J, with 17 bases in between. In nucleotides, the CDR3 is TGTGCCAGCAGGGGACGTACAGGGTCTGATCAGCCCCAGCATTTT. Protein product: CASRGRTGSDQPQHF.

This chain joins TRBV24-1 and TRBJ1-2; 7 bases align to TRBD1. Trimming at V came to 5 bases and at J to 2 bases, leaving 10 bases not matched to a gene. Germline loops: CDR1 KGHDR, CDR2 SFDVKD. CDR3 length: 16 residues. The CDR3 region has the DNA TGTGCCACCAGTGGTCGGACAGGTCTTAGCAACTATGGCTACACCTTC. Translation gives CATSGRTGLSNYGYTF.

V and J are TRBV5-1 and TRBJ2-3; D not resolved. V gave up 4 bases and J gave up 0 bases, with 9 bases separating them. Germline V gives CDR1 SGHRS, CDR2 YFSETQ. CDR3 length: 14 residues. The CDR3 DNA reads as TGCGCCAGCAGCCCACGGGTTAGCACAGATACGCAGTATTTT. This translates into CASSPRVSTDTQYF.

The chain has TRBV27 and TRBJ1-2; 7 nucleotides agree with TRBD1. J lost 4 bases, V lost 5 bases, and 13 bases had no gene match. This CDR3 is built from 16 residues. Germline V gene sequence: CDR1 MNHEY, CDR2 SMNVEV (reference sequence). The CDR3 loop reads CASSPQDRIGPYGYTF. Here the CDR3 DNA reads TGTGCCAGCAGTCCGCAGGACAGGATCGGCCCCTATGGCTACACCTTC.

This rearrangement joins TRBV12-3 or TRBV12-4 to TRBJ1-2; 7 bases agree with TRBD1. The CDR3 contains 13 residues. V gave up 6 bases and J gave up 7 bases; unmatched junction bases: 8. The CDR3 here is CASSKTGLSGYTF. The CDR3 coding sequence is TGTGCCAGCAGCAAGACAGGGTTGAGTGGCTACACCTTC.

The chain has TRBV29-1 and TRBJ2-2, with 10 positions matching TRBD1. V lost 6 bases, J lost 4 bases, and 5 bases stayed unmatched. Germline lookup yields CDR1 SQVTM and CDR2 ANQGSEA. CDR3 length: 14 residues. CDR3 sequence: CSVWGTGVTGELFF. The CDR3 nucleotides read TGCAGCGTCTGGGGGACAGGGGTCACCGGGGAGCTGTTTTTT.

The chain has TRBV11-2 and TRBJ1-1; 7 bases fit TRBD1. The CDR3 is 14 amino acids. J gave up 1 base and V 4 bases, and 3 bases lay outside the gene matches. Germline CDR1 is SGHAT and CDR2 is FQNNGV. CDR3 in amino acids: CASSYRTGNTEAFF. The CDR3 region has the DNA TGTGCCAGCAGCTACAGGACAGGGAACACTGAAGCTTTCTTT.

The CDR3: CASSARTDYYGYTF. The CDR3 DNA reads as TGTGCCAGCAGCGCCAGGACAGATTACTATGGCTACACCTTC. This chain uses TRBV9 with TRBJ1-2; TRBD1 might be the D (6 bases). The CDR3 has 14 residues. The germline gives CDR1 SGDLS, CDR2 YYNGEE. Trimming removed 3 bases at V and 3 bases at J, with 12 bases between.

The chain links TRBV9 to TRBJ2-2, with D maybe TRBD1 (6 bases). This CDR3 spans 16 amino acids. V was shortened by 3 bases and J by 4 bases, with 16 bases between the two germline ends. Germline loops: CDR1 SGDLS, CDR2 YYNGEE. CDR3 region: CASSGTGTFGTGELFF. CDR3 in DNA: TGTGCCAGCAGCGGAACCGGGACATTCGGCACCGGGGAGCTGTTTTTT.

This sequence joins TRBV6-5 and TRBJ1-2; maybe TRBD1 (6 bases). The germline CDR1 and CDR2 sequences are MNHEY and SVGAGI. The V gene lost 7 bases and the J gene lost 11 bases, with 23 bases spanning the gap. There are 14 residues in the CDR3. This CDR3 reads CASTPGQEVIGYTF. The CDR3 region has the DNA TGTGCCAGCACCCCGGGACAAGAGGTTATAGGTTACACCTTC.

The rearrangement links TRBV12-5 to TRBJ2-4, with D hard to call. The CDR3 is made up of 19 amino acids. Looked up from germline, CDR1 is LGHNT and CDR2 is FRNRAP. V was cut by 2 bases and J by 0 bases, with 20 bases left in between. The CDR3 coding sequence is TGTGCTAGTGGTTTGATCCTACTTCTCGGGTCAGAAGCCAAAAACATTCAGTACTTC. Translating gives CASGLILLLGSEAKNIQYF.

For this clone: Different DNA sequences within this sample yield the same CDR3. V is TRBV30 and J is TRBJ1-5; unclear D gene. This CDR3 is built from 13 residues. Per germline, CDR1 GTSNPN and CDR2 SVGIG (reference sequence). The V end lost 0 bases, the J end lost 3 bases, and 6 bases lay between the germline ends. CDR3 sequence (DNA): TGTGCCTGGAGTGTAAATAACAATCAGCCCCAGCATTTT. Protein sequence: CAWSVNNNQPQHF.

CDR3 region: CAWNREYGYTF. In nucleotides, the CDR3 is TGTGCCTGGAACCGGGAATATGGCTACACCTTC. The chain carries TRBV30 and TRBJ1-2; D call uncertain. The CDR3 loop spans 11 amino acids. V was clipped by 4 bases and J by 5 bases, with 8 bases between them. The germline V gene has CDR1 GTSNPN and CDR2 SVGIG (reference sequence).

This clone was found once. V gene TRBV12-5 combines with J gene TRBJ1-1; no reliable D call. The CDR3 contains 13 residues. The ends were cut back, 0 bases at V and 6 bases at J, with 8 bases in the middle. Germline V lookup: CDR1 LGHNT, CDR2 FRNRAP. The CDR3 sequence: CASGLVHGAEAFF. The CDR3 DNA follows: TGTGCTAGTGGTTTGGTACACGGGGCTGAAGCTTTCTTT.

This chain joins TRBV27 and TRBJ2-1; 12 nucleotides agree with TRBD2. This CDR3 is 16 amino acids long. The V gene's germline CDR1 is MNHEY and CDR2 SMNVEV (reference sequence). The V segment lost 2 bases and the J segment 5 bases; nucleotides outside the gene matches: 4. CDR3 sequence: CASSLRRLAGDNEQFF. CDR3 DNA sequence: TGTGCCAGCAGTTTACGAAGACTAGCGGGGGACAATGAGCAGTTCTTC.

The gene calls are TRBV4-3 and TRBJ2-7; 8 bases agree with TRBD1. V lost 0 bases and J lost 3; bases outside the gene matches: 10. CDR1 is LGHNA, CDR2 YSLEER, per germline. The CDR3 is made up of 17 amino acids. In nucleotides, the CDR3 is TGCGCCAGCAGCCAAGATTATATCGGACAGGGATACTACGAGCAGTACTTC. Protein sequence: CASSQDYIGQGYYEQYF.

The chain joins TRBV5-8 to TRBJ1-4; 7 bases fit TRBD1. V lost 4 bases, J lost 4 bases, and 7 bases stayed unmatched. The CDR3 has 15 residues. Germline CDR1 SGHTS, CDR2 YDEGEE. In nucleotides, the CDR3 is TGTGCCAGCAGCCCGGGACAGCCGGTTAATGAAAAACTGTTTTTT. It encodes CASSPGQPVNEKLFF.

The gene calls are TRBV4-3 and TRBJ1-4, with D unclear. CDR3 length equals 16 residues. Germline V lookup: CDR1 LGHNA, CDR2 YSLEER. The V end was cut by 0 bases, the J end by 8 bases, with 16 bases between. The CDR3 loop reads CASSQDLRGYGEKLFF. The CDR3 DNA sequence: TGCGCCAGCAGCCAAGATCTAAGAGGCTATGGGGAAAAACTGTTTTTT.

V gene TRBV30 combines with J gene TRBJ2-7; no clear D gene. This CDR3 comprises 13 residues. Per germline, CDR1 GTSNPN and CDR2 SVGIG (reference sequence). The V end lost 2 bases, the J end lost 3 bases, and 11 bases lay between the germline ends. The CDR3 loop reads CAWSNIAGYEQYF. CDR3 nucleotide sequence: TGTGCCTGGAGTAATATAGCCGGCTACGAGCAGTACTTC.

The chain recombines TRBV27 with TRBJ2-5; 9 positions match TRBD1. CDR3 length: 16 residues. Germline-derived CDR1 and CDR2 are MNHEY and SMNVEV (reference sequence). After removal of 4 bases from V and 7 bases from J, the junction contained 13 bases not matched to a gene. For the CDR3, the DNA is TGTGCCAGCAGTTCACAGGGGGCGGTGGGTCCGTTGACCCAGTACTTC. Translation: CASSSQGAVGPLTQYF.

The chain links TRBV27 to TRBJ1-1; D unresolved. The CDR3 has 16 amino acids. Trimming cost V 7 bases and J 0 bases, with 18 bases left between them. CDR1 is MNHEY, CDR2 SMNVEV, per germline (reference sequence). Here the CDR3 DNA reads TGTGCCAGCATTACGGGTGGAGCCGGTATGAACACTGAAGCTTTCTTT. This sequence encodes CASITGGAGMNTEAFF.

The chain links TRBV2 to TRBJ1-2; no clear D. Germline lookup yields CDR1 SNHLY and CDR2 FYNNEI. The V end was cut by 3 bases, the J end by 7 bases, with 6 bases between. CDR3 length equals 11 residues. The CDR3 region has the DNA TGTGCCAGCAGTGATGGGAGTGGCTACACCTTC. As protein: CASSDGSGYTF.

J is TRBJ1-2 and V is TRBV5-8; a weak D match, TRBD1 (6 bases). From germline, CDR1 is SGHTS and CDR2 YDEGEE. Trimming left V 3 bases short and J 4 bases short, with 22 bases between. This CDR3 has 17 amino acids. As DNA, the CDR3 is TGTGCCAGCAGCTCCCCTTCCAGGTATCACAGGGTCTATGGCTACACCTTC. This codes for CASSSPSRYHRVYGYTF.

Of note for this clone: The germline gene is not matched at one end of the junction; a read error may be the cause. CDR3: CASSEDIEAFF. The CDR3 DNA follows: TGTGCCAGTAGTGAGGACATTGAAGCTTTTTTT. V usage is TRBV19 and J usage is TRBJ1-1; TRBD1 is a possible D gene (5 bases). The CDR3 spans 11 residues. The germline gives CDR1 LNHDA, CDR2 SQIVND (reference sequence). The complete variable domain, with remaining parts taken from reference TRBV19 and TRBJ1-1, reads DGGITQSPKYLFRKEGQNVTLSCEQNLNHDAMYWYRQDPGQGLRLIYYSQIVNDFQKGDIAEGYSVSREKKESFPLTVTSAQKNPTAFYLCASSEDIEAFFGQGTRLTVV.

V is TRBV5-8 and J is TRBJ1-1; weak D call: TRBD1 (5 bases). The CDR3 spans 14 residues. The germline CDR1 and CDR2 sequences are SGHTS and YDEGEE. Trimming removed 4 bases from V and 6 bases from J, with 16 bases in between. The CDR3 nucleotides are TGTGCCAGCAGCCCCCTCGGGAGGGACCCTGAAGCTTTCTTT. It yields the protein CASSPLGRDPEAFF. Based on the CDR3 plus reference TRBV5-8 and TRBJ1-1, the full variable domain is EAGVTQSPTHLIKTRGQQATLRCSPISGHTSVYWYQQALGLGLQFLLWYDEGEERNRGNFPPRFSGRQFPNYSSELNVNALELEDSALYLCASSPLGRDPEAFFGQGTRLTVV.

The J gene is TRBJ1-2, the V gene TRBV5-1; D gene uncertain. This CDR3 is built from 12 residues. V was cut by 0 bases and J by 8 bases, with 8 bases left in between. Germline V gene data show CDR1 as SGHRS and CDR2 as YFSETQ. Here the CDR3 reads CASSLGGIGYTF. The CDR3 coding sequence is TGCGCCAGCAGCTTGGGAGGGATCGGCTACACCTTC.

The rearrangement links TRBV7-6 to TRBJ1-1; D is undetermined. Per germline, CDR1 SGHVS and CDR2 FNYEAQ. The V end lost 5 bases, the J end lost 4 bases, and 14 bases lay between the germline ends. This CDR3 has 14 residues. The CDR3 DNA is TGTGCCAGCAGCACTTCCGAGGGTATCACTGAAGCTTTCTTT. Encoded protein: CASSTSEGITEAFF.

This clone was recorded only once. The CDR3 nucleotides are TGTGCCAGCAGCTTAGAAAGCGGGCACACCGGGGAGCTGTTTTTT. Translated: CASSLESGHTGELFF. The gene calls are TRBV7-2 and TRBJ2-2, with D maybe TRBD2 (6 bases). Trimming took 1 base from V and 3 from J, leaving 9 bases between them. CDR1 and CDR2 (germline): SGHTA, FQGNSA. The CDR3 runs to 15 residues.

Here the CDR3 DNA reads TGTGCCAGCTGGACCTACAGGGGGGACACTGAAGCTTTCTTT. Its translation: CASWTYRGDTEAFF. V is TRBV6-5 and J is TRBJ1-1; 8 bases match TRBD1. This CDR3 has 14 amino acids. Germline lookup yields CDR1 MNHEY and CDR2 SVGAGI. The trim removed 8 bases at V and 3 bases at J, leaving 8 bases unmatched.

The genes are TRBV29-1 and TRBJ2-2; tentative D call: TRBD1 (6 bases). The CDR3 covers 13 residues. Trimming cost V 4 bases and J 5 bases, with 11 bases left between them. Germline CDR1 and CDR2: SQVTM and ANQGSEA. This CDR3 reads CSVVRGRTGELFF. The DNA of the CDR3 is TGCAGCGTTGTCAGGGGTCGGACCGGGGAGCTGTTTTTT.